Sequencing of this TCR beta chain was carried out in a study of T cell responses to AZD1222 COVID-19 vaccine. Study results and caveats: Vaccination with two AZD1222 doses was followed by a rise in Spike-specific TCR breadth and depth. In all cases, repertoires were sampled only after the peak T cell response. At 160-218 and 743-854, vaccine-associated CD4 TCRs were dominant, and they spanned spike.

Sequencing used immunoSEQ multiplex PCR; TCRdb keeps in-frame clones, though not all of them. The sample holds more than 120,000 clones; approximately 91% are singletons and the top ten take roughly 5.4%. The CDR3 length is 14 residues. Trimming at V came to 3 bases and at J to 6 bases, leaving 5 bases not matched to a gene. CDR1 SGHDT and CDR2 YYEEEE come from the germline V gene. Details on this clone: Its antigen is still unknown.

This sequence was found in an adult who received the MenACWY meningococcal vaccine as a control. This sample comprised peripheral blood, obtained 28 days after the second dose of the MenACWY control vaccine. J is TRBJ2-3 and V is TRBV5-6, with 9 bases aligning to TRBD1. This CDR3 reads CASSWDRASDTQYF. The CDR3 DNA is TGTGCCAGCAGCTGGGACAGGGCATCGGATACGCAGTATTTT.